Below, one T cell receptor beta chain is given with its context. Antigen specificity is unknown. This entry is derived from a study of T cell responses to AZD1222 COVID-19 vaccine. This CDR3 spans 13 amino acids. Germline trimming cut 4 bases from V and 5 bases from J; bases unmatched to any gene: 4. Per the germline V gene, CDR1 is SGHVS and CDR2 is FNYEAQ. General study points: Reports indicate that nearly half of spike-specific TCRs are directed at unmutated variant regions. Clonal diversity was possibly underestimated, and white British individuals and females predominated among donors. Sampled repertoires all dated from after the peak T cell response. Spike-specific TCR breadth and depth went up after people got two AZD1222 doses.

Sequenced by immunoSEQ multiplex PCR; TCRdb stores in-frame clones only, minus some. The profile covers approximately 140,000 clones, with roughly 80% appearing a single time and 4.1% taken by the ten largest. Sample: peripheral blood, taken on day 0 of MenACWY control vaccination. The chain employs TRBV7-6 and TRBJ1-1; 7 bases are a match to TRBD1. This TCR was recovered from an adult in good health. The CDR3 loop reads CASSWPGGTEAFF. DNA for the CDR3: TGTGCCAGCAGCTGGCCAGGGGGGACTGAAGCTTTCTTT.